The TCR beta chain described here comes from a study of cytomegalovirus exposure and HLA in healthy donors. Study-level points and caveats: Some V segments (TRBV6-2 and TRBV6-3 among them) were excluded as indistinguishable. A missense DCLRE1C variant was associated with V- and J-gene trimming of TCR beta chains in a later analysis, and an independent cohort replicated the association. When analyzed later, the rates of TCR association showed variation by HLA locus, with DRB1 the most and HLA-C the fewest.

As to this clone: Its specificity is unknown.

The PCR used 60 Vbeta and 13 Jbeta primers. Authors' processing steps: Unique TCR beta chains numbered around 80 million in a later analysis, with roughly 9.9 million shared. TCRdb's copy holds only in-frame clones and misses some; the assay was immunoSEQ multiplex PCR. V, J and clone size derive from that table, while D and trimming were established from the DNA sequence. The sample table includes about 48,000 clones. Germline-derived CDR1 and CDR2 are MNHEY and SVGAGI. Germline trimming cut 6 bases from V and 6 bases from J; bases unmatched to any gene: 8. The CDR3 sequence is 15 residues long. The chain couples TRBV6-5 to TRBJ2-1, with TRBD1 matching 10 bases. This clonotype originated in a male donor in good health and CMV-seropositive. Sequenced material: PBMCs. The CDR3 sequence is CASRSTGTGVNEQFF. The DNA for the CDR3 is TGTGCCAGCAGAAGTACCGGGACAGGGGTCAATGAGCAGTTCTTC.